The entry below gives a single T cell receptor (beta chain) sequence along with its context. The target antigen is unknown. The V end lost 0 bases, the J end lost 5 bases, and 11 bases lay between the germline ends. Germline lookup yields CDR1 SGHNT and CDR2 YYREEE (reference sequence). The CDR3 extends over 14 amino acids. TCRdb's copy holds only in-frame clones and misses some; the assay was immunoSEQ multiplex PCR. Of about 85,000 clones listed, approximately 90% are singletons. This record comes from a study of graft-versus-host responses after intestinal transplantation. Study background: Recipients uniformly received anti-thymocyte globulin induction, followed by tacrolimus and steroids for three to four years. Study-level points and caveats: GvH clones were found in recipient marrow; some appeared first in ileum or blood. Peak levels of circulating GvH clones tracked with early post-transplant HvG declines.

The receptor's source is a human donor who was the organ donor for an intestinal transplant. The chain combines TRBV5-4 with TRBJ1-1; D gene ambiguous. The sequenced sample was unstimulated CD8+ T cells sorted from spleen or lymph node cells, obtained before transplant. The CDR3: CASSLDLSPTEAFF. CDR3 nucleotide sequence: TGTGCCAGCAGCTTGGACCTCTCCCCGACTGAAGCTTTCTTT.